This TCR beta chain emerged from a study of shared clonotypes between healthy human individuals. General study points: The donor pool, a small one, limited the genetic and exposure-history diversity represented.

The CDR3 runs to 12 residues. Germline V gene data show CDR1 as MDHEN and CDR2 as SYDVKM. Trimming left V 2 bases short and J 6 bases short, with 8 bases between. Turning to this clone: What it recognizes is unknown. The same CDR3 can be traced to other DNA sequences in this sample.

Each PCR replicate from the sorted subsets contained roughly 210 ng DNA, which is about 30,000 T cell genomes. Original processing methods: For the immunoSEQ data, sequences were junction-only without quality scores, so filtering differed. TCRdb's table, derived via immunoSEQ multiplex PCR, lists solely in-frame clones and lacks some. For V, J and clone size, that table is used; D and trimming come from the DNA. Here the sample spans 2 million to 3 million clones, 80% to 95% being singletons. The source of this sequence is a man aged 18 to 35 in good health. Some clones in this sample may be carry-over from other donors' samples. This sequence joins TRBV28 and TRBJ2-7, with D possibly matching TRBD1 (6 bases). The source material was naive CD4+ T cells from PBMCs. Documented subset: CD45RA+ positively selected. In DNA form, the CDR3 reads TGTGCCAGCAGTTTAAGCAGGGGCGAGCAGTACTTC. Encoded protein: CASSLSRGEQYF.